This T cell receptor beta chain was obtained from a study of blood T cell repertoires in COVID-19. Overall study context: Both acute and convalescent COVID-19 samples were obtained from the United States, Italy and Spain. In each case, the material was cDNA or gDNA derived from T cells, B-cell-depleted T cells, or PBMCs.

In the authors' methods: Estimates of nucleated cell counts were drawn from the amplification of reference gene primers. Here immunoSEQ multiplex PCR was the method, and the copy in TCRdb shows in-frame clones only, minus some. That table gives V, J and clone size, and the DNA gave D and trimming. The sample lists 200,000 to 300,000 clones; 70% to 85% were seen once. Note on this clone: Other DNA variants within this sample encode the same CDR3.

The germline CDR1 and CDR2 sequences are SGHRS and YFSETQ. This CDR3 spans 15 amino acids. The junction had 9 bases not matched to a gene; V was cut back by 5 bases and J by 2 bases. This rearrangement joins TRBV5-1 to TRBJ2-7; TRBD1 matches 8 bases. The TCR comes from an older man with acute or convalescent COVID-19. Sequenced sample: peripheral blood. The CDR3 DNA reads as TGCGCCAGCAGTCTAGCCGGGACAGGTACCTACGAGCAGTACTTC. It codes for CASSLAGTGTYEQYF.